The 28 T cell receptor beta chains given below trace back to one sample, sequenced in a study of type 1 and type 2 diabetes patients. PCR was run on genomic DNA. Multiplex PCR with 30 forward and 13 reverse primers amplified the TCR beta CDR3. Using its own MiXCR run on the multiplex PCR reads, TCRdb lists one record per CDR3 protein. The sample has 280,000 or so distinct CDR3 sequences, 40% to 50% seen once. The sequenced material came from peripheral blood mononuclear cells (PBMCs). These receptors all stem from a man aged 18 to 29 with type 2 diabetes.

This clonotype was found once. This chain joins TRBV7-3 and TRBJ1-1; 9 nucleotides align to TRBD1. CDR3 size: 13 residues. V lost 6 bases and J lost 11; bases outside the gene matches: 10. Germline assignment: CDR1 SGHTA and CDR2 FQGTGA. The CDR3 spells CASSQGQGGPAFF. Written as DNA, the CDR3 is TGTGCCAGCAGTCAGGGACAGGGCGGGCCGGCTTTCTTT.

This chain joins TRBV7-9 and TRBJ1-6; TRBD1 aligns across 9 bases. This CDR3 spans 16 amino acids. Germline values: CDR1 SEHNR, CDR2 FQNEAQ (reference sequence). Trimming took 1 base from V and 9 from J; bases not matched to a gene: 7. The CDR3 region is CASSLDGQGTTSPLHF. CDR3 sequence (DNA): TGTGCCAGCAGCTTAGATGGACAGGGGACTACTTCACCCCTCCACTTT. The variable domain in full, with the rest retrieved from reference TRBV7-9 and TRBJ1-6, is DTGVSQNPRHKITKRGQNVTFRCDPISEHNRLYWYRQTLGQGPEFLTYFQNEAQLEKSRLLSDRFSAERPKGSFSTLEIQRTEQGDSAMYLCASSLDGQGTTSPLHFGNGTRLTVT.

CDR3 protein: CASSLVPLGGETQYF. CDR3 in DNA: TGTGCCAGCAGCTTAGTACCTCTGGGGGGAGAGACCCAGTACTTC. The genes are TRBV11-2 and TRBJ2-5; a weak D match, TRBD2 (6 bases). CDR1 is SGHAT and CDR2 is FQNNGV in the germline V gene. V lost 1 base to trimming and J lost 4 bases, with 13 bases between them. The CDR3 runs to 15 residues.

This clonotype was counted between two and nine times. The J gene is TRBJ1-2, the V gene TRBV7-2; D call uncertain. This CDR3 contains 13 residues. Germline V gene data show CDR1 as SGHTA and CDR2 as FQGNSA. The germline V and J ends were trimmed by 2 bases and 3 bases, with 7 bases remaining between them. CDR3 DNA sequence: TGTGCCAGCAGCTTAACGGAGCACTATGGCTACACCTTC. It yields the protein CASSLTEHYGYTF.

On this clonotype: One end of the junction fails to match germline, which may point to a read error. V and J are TRBV6-1 and TRBJ2-7; D gene uncertain. The CDR3 loop spans 12 amino acids. In germline, CDR1 is MNHNS, CDR2 SASEGT. CDR3 loop: CATRWDAAEMGF. The DNA for the CDR3 is TGTGCCACCAGGTGGGATGCAGCCGAAATGGGGTTC.

This clonotype came up many times. V is TRBV6-1 and J is TRBJ2-7; D gene unclear. Trimming shortened V by 7 bases and J by 7 bases, and 14 bases separated the two germline ends. Per germline, CDR1 MNHNS and CDR2 SASEGT. The CDR3 contains 12 residues. The CDR3 region is CASTLLGREQYF. CDR3 DNA sequence: TGTGCCAGCACCCTCCTAGGACGGGAGCAGTACTTC.

The chain uses TRBV7-2 and TRBJ2-1, with D tentatively TRBD2 (5 bases). This CDR3 spans 14 amino acids. Trimming shortened V by 5 bases and J by 7 bases, and 15 bases separated the two germline ends. Germline CDR1 and CDR2: SGHTA and FQGNSA. CDR3 protein: CASSPPGVRNEQFF. Written as DNA, the CDR3 is TGTGCCAGCAGCCCCCCCGGGGTCCGGAATGAGCAGTTCTTC.

This clonotype came up once. A clone one base away is much larger, so this may be a read error. This chain links TRBV14 with TRBJ1-2; possible D gene TRBD1, 6 bases. Germline assignment: CDR1 SGHDN and CDR2 FVKESK. The CDR3 length is 15 residues. With 4 bases removed from V and 4 bases from J, the gap between germline ends came to 16 bases. The CDR3 DNA is TGTGCCAGCAGCCGAATGGACAGACTGGGCTATGGCTACACCTTC. Translating gives CASSRMDRLGYGYTF.

The chain links TRBV29-1 to TRBJ1-2; 9 bases are shared with TRBD1. The length of the CDR3 is 13 residues. Trimming removed 7 bases from V and 6 bases from J; junction bases left unmatched: 9. CDR1 and CDR2 (germline): SQVTM, ANQGSEA. The CDR3 nucleotides read TGCAGCGGAACGATTGGGACAGGGAATGGCTACACCTTC. This gives the protein CSGTIGTGNGYTF.

The chain recombines TRBV7-3 with TRBJ2-3; 7 bases are shared with TRBD2. The CDR3 loop spans 14 amino acids. After removal of 5 bases from V and 1 base from J, the junction contained 3 bases not matched to a gene. The germline V gene has CDR1 SGHTA and CDR2 FQGTGA. CDR3 DNA sequence: TGTGCCAGCAGCAAAAGCGGGGGCACAGATACGCAGTATTTT. Translated: CASSKSGGTDTQYF.

To note about this clonotype: At one of its ends the junction is not consistent with the germline gene, which may arise from a read error. The chain combines TRBV10-3 with TRBJ1-6; D is uncertain. The CDR3 extends over 20 amino acids. Germline CDR1 is ENHRY and CDR2 is SYGVKD. The CDR3 nucleotides read TGTGCCAGCAGTGACACCCCCGTAGTGATCTTTAGCTCCTATAATTCACCCCTCCACTTT. It specifies CASSDTPVVIFSSYNSPLHF.

The J gene is TRBJ2-5, the V gene TRBV7-3; TRBD2 agrees at 9 bases. V gave up 5 bases and J gave up 5 bases; unmatched junction bases: 9. The germline V gene encodes CDR1 SGHTA and CDR2 FQGTGA. CDR3 length: 15 residues. In DNA form, the CDR3 reads TGTGCCAGCAGCCCGCGGGGGGGGATAGGGGAGACCCAGTACTTC. It specifies CASSPRGGIGETQYF. Combining the CDR3 with reference TRBV7-3 and TRBJ2-5 gives the whole variable domain GAGVSQTPSNKVTEKGKYVELRCDPISGHTALYWYRQSLGQGPEFLIYFQGTGAADDSGLPNDRFFAVRPEGSVSTLKIQRTERGDSAVYLCASSPRGGIGETQYFGPGTRLLVL.

This clonotype was picked up a small number of times. V is TRBV7-9 and J is TRBJ2-1, with 7 bases fitting TRBD2. The CDR3 loop spans 14 amino acids. V gave up 8 bases and J gave up 7 bases; unmatched junction bases: 11. CDR1 SEHNR and CDR2 FQNEAQ come from the germline V gene (reference sequence). CDR3 DNA: TGTGCCAGCTCGATCCAGCGGGGAAGGAATGAGCAGTTCTTC. As protein: CASSIQRGRNEQFF.

This clonotype was seen a handful of times. This rearrangement joins TRBV15 to TRBJ1-2; 7 nucleotides agree with TRBD1. V shed 0 bases and J 4 bases; nucleotides not matched to a gene: 8. The CDR3 runs to 16 residues. Germline-derived CDR1 and CDR2 are LNHNV and YYDKDF (reference sequence). CDR3 loop: CATSRDRDRHSYGYTF. The CDR3 DNA reads as TGTGCCACCAGCAGAGATCGGGACAGACACTCCTATGGCTACACCTTC.

This sequence joins TRBV20-1 and TRBJ2-7; D tentatively fits TRBD1 or TRBD2 (5 bases each). V was pared by 5 bases and J by 6 bases, with 20 bases between. This CDR3 spans 14 amino acids. CDR1 and CDR2 (germline): DFQATT, SNEGSKA (reference sequence). The CDR3 DNA follows: TGCAGTGCTGCCCGGGACGGTCAGAGAGGCGAGCAGTACTTC. The encoded protein is CSAARDGQRGEQYF.

The rearrangement uses TRBV5-1 and TRBJ2-5; D ambiguous. Deletions cut 5 bases from V and 3 bases from J, with 8 bases between. The CDR3 runs to 12 residues. In germline, CDR1 is SGHRS, CDR2 YFSETQ. The DNA for the CDR3 is TGCGCCAGCAGTGAGATAGAAGAGACCCAGTACTTC. Translated, it gives CASSEIEETQYF.

As concerns this clonotype: Being one base from a much bigger clone, this may be a read error. J is TRBJ2-5 and V is TRBV19; D is unresolved. The CDR3 sequence is 13 residues long. V was trimmed by 4 bases and J by 1 base, leaving 7 bases between them. The germline V gene encodes CDR1 LNHDA and CDR2 SQIVND (reference sequence). CDR3 sequence (DNA): TGTGCCAGTAGTACACGAGTCCAAGAGACCCAGTACTTC. Translation: CASSTRVQETQYF.

The V call is TRBV25-1, the J call TRBJ2-1; the match to TRBD2 covers 13 bases. The CDR3 runs to 20 residues. V lost 6 bases to trimming and J lost 4 bases; unmatched junction nucleotides: 18. Germline V CDR1 and CDR2: MGHDK, SYGVNS. CDR3 sequence: CASSPKPRTSGSIDYNEQFF. CDR3 nucleotide sequence: TGTGCCAGCAGCCCGAAACCCCGGACTAGCGGGAGTATTGATTACAATGAGCAGTTCTTC. Together with reference TRBV25-1 and TRBJ2-1, the CDR3 gives the full variable domain: EADIYQTPRYLVIGTGKKITLECSQTMGHDKMYWYQQDPGMELHLIHYSYGVNSTEKGDLSSESTVSRIRTEHFPLTLESARPSHTSQYLCASSPKPRTSGSIDYNEQFFGPGTRLTVL.

The chain carries TRBV19 and TRBJ2-7; 8 bases are a match to TRBD1. Trimming removed 1 base from V and 4 bases from J; junction bases left unmatched: 3. This CDR3 is built from 14 residues. Germline lookup yields CDR1 LNHDA and CDR2 SQIVND (reference sequence). CDR3 region: CASSIGTGRYEQYF. CDR3 nucleotides: TGTGCCAGTAGTATAGGGACAGGGAGATACGAGCAGTACTTC.

This chain links TRBV7-2 with TRBJ2-5, with D tentatively TRBD1 (6 bases). The J call may not be correct, given that the DNA end is closer to TRBJ2-1. The CDR3 extends over 14 amino acids. Germline CDR1 reads SGHTA; CDR2 reads FQGNSA. The CDR3 DNA is TGTGCCAGCAGCTTGACCCCAACAGGGAATGAGCAGTTCTTC. Protein product: CASSLTPTGNEQFF.

The chain uses TRBV20-1 and TRBJ1-2, with 7 nucleotides matching TRBD1. The CDR3 is 13 residues long. The ends lost 6 bases at V and 2 bases at J; junction bases unmatched: 6. Germline CDR1 and CDR2: DFQATT and SNEGSKA (reference sequence). The CDR3 reads CSAPTQGNYGYTF. Here the CDR3 DNA reads TGCAGTGCGCCTACACAGGGGAACTATGGCTACACCTTC.

CDR3 amino acids: CASSAGGGHLDSQYF. DNA of the CDR3: TGTGCCAGCAGCGCCGGGGGGGGACACCTAGATTCCCAGTACTTC. This sequence joins TRBV9 and TRBJ2-5; 8 bases match TRBD2. The germline V gene has CDR1 SGDLS and CDR2 YYNGEE. V lost 3 bases, J lost 9 bases, and 13 bases stayed unmatched. The length of the CDR3 is 15 residues.

This chain joins TRBV19 and TRBJ2-2; D could derive from TRBD1 or TRBD2 (5 bases each). V dropped 6 bases and J dropped 1 base, with 12 bases sitting between them. There are 15 residues in the CDR3. The V gene's germline CDR1 is LNHDA and CDR2 SQIVND (reference sequence). The CDR3, as DNA: TGTGCCAGTAGGAAGGGACCTCTGAACACCGGGGAGCTGTTTTTT. Amino acid sequence: CASRKGPLNTGELFF.

This clonotype was recorded once. The final CDR3 position lacks the conserved phenylalanine or tryptophan, pointing to a likely read error. The gene calls are TRBV7-2 and TRBJ2-7; possibly TRBD2 for D (5 bases). CDR3 length: 13 amino acids. Germline loops: CDR1 SGHTA, CDR2 FQGNSA. V dropped 6 bases and J dropped 0 bases, with 9 bases sitting between them. The CDR3 bases are TGTGCCAGCAGGAGGGCTAGCTCCTACGAGCAGTACCTC. Protein product: CASRRASSYEQYL.

This clonotype was counted many times. The chain links TRBV5-1 to TRBJ2-7, with D tentatively TRBD2 (5 bases). The CDR3 runs to 16 residues. Germline V CDR1 and CDR2: SGHRS, YFSETQ. The ends were cut back, 0 bases at V and 0 bases at J, with 13 bases in the middle. CDR3 bases: TGCGCCAGCAGCTTGGGAGCGGACTTTACCTCCTACGAGCAGTACTTC. Its protein is CASSLGADFTSYEQYF.

The chain is built from TRBV4-3 and TRBJ2-5; TRBD1 matches at 7 bases. V was clipped by 1 base and J by 5 bases; unmatched bases: 7. Germline V gene sequence: CDR1 LGHNA, CDR2 YSLEER. The CDR3 spans 15 residues. The CDR3 loop is CASSQGTGADETQYF. Written as DNA, the CDR3 is TGCGCCAGCAGCCAAGGCACAGGGGCAGATGAGACCCAGTACTTC.

In regard to this clonotype: The junction shows a germline mismatch at one end, possibly a read error. V gene TRBV2 combines with J gene TRBJ1-1; TRBD1 matches at 7 bases. The CDR3 is made up of 14 amino acids. Germline V gene sequence: CDR1 SNHLY, CDR2 FYNNEI. The CDR3 DNA sequence: TGTGCCAGCAGAGAAGGGACAGCGAACACTGAAGCTTTCTTT. As protein: CASREGTANTEAFF.

V usage is TRBV5-1 and J usage is TRBJ2-1; 9 bases match TRBD2. Looked up from germline, CDR1 is SGHRS and CDR2 is YFSETQ. The CDR3 contains 15 residues. The V and J ends lost 1 base and 5 bases, in that order; junction bases with no gene match: 4. CDR3 in DNA: TGCGCCAGCAGCTTGTTGAGCGGGGGGAACAATGAGCAGTTCTTC. Amino acid sequence: CASSLLSGGNNEQFF.